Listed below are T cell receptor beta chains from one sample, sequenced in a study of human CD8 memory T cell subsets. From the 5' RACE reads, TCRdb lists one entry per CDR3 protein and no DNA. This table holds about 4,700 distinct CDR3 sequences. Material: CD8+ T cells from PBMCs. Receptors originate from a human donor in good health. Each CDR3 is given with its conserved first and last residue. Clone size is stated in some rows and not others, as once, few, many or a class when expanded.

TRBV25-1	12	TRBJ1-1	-	CASSGQTTEAFF
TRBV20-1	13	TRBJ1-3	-	CSAPLWGGNTIYF
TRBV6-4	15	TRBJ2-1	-	CASSDLDRGANEQFF
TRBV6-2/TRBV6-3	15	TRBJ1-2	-	CASSYSTQPKDGYTF
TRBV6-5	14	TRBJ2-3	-	CASSSNSNTDTQYF
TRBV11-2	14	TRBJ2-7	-	CASSLAGHTYEQYF
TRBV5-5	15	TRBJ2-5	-	CASSLWGSSQETQYF
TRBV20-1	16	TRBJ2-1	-	CSAPFPGQGDYNEQFF
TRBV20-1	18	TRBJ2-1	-	CSATETPRGRGYRNEQFF
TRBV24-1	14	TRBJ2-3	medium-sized	CATSGGLASDTQYF
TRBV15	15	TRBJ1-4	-	CATTAGGTGDEKLFF
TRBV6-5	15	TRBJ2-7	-	CASRQKPLLGYEQYF
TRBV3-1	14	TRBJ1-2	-	CASSRVDRGGGYTF
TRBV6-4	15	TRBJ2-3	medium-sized	CASSDSTGNTDTQYF
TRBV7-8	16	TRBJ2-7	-	CASSLEGIGAPYEQYF
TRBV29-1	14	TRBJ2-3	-	CSVDDYVGADTQYF
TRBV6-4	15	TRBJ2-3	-	CASSEASAPTDTQYF
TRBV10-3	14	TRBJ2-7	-	CAISESGRVHEQYF
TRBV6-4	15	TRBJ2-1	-	CASSTAGGSYNEQFF
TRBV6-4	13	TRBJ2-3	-	CASSDNSVDTQYF
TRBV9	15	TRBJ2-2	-	CASREEDRHTGELFF
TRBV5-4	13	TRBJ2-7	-	CASNRQGGYEQYF
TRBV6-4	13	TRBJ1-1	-	CASSVGLNTEAFF
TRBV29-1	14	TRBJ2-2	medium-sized	CSVVGAGVAGELFF
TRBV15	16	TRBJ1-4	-	CATSRDAGAGNEKLFF
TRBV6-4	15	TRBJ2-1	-	CASSEGASGYNEQFF
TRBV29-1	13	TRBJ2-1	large	CSVSSGDYNEQFF
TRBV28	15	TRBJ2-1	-	CASSFSKRGGNEQFF
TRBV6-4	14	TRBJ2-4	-	CASSEGVENAIQYF
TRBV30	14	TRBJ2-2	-	CAWRTGRDTGELFF
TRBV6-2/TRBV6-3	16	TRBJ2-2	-	CASSYETSGPTGELFF
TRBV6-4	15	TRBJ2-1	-	CASSDSSSSYNEQFF
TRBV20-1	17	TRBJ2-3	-	CSARISGTSGGFDTQYF
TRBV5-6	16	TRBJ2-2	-	CASYLIGGGDTGELFF
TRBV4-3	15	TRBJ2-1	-	CASSRGGHSYNEQFF
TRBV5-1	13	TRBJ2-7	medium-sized	CASSLATNYEQYF
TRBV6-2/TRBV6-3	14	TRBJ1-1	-	CASSYPSGQPQAFF
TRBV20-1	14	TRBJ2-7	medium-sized	CSAREAGDSYEQYF
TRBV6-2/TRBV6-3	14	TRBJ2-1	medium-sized	CASSYRDEYNEQFF
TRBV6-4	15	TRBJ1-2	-	CASSEKAGQGYGYTF
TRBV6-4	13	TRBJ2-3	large	CASSSVSTDTQYF
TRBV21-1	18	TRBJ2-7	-	CASSKDIKRDREVHEQYF
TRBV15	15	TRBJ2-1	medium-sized	CATSTGTSGNNEQFF
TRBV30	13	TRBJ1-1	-	CAWSIRVETEAFF
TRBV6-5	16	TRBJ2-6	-	CASSYQDGSGANVLTF
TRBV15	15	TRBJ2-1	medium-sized	CATSREAEPYNEQFF
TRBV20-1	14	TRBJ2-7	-	CSARDQREVGEQYF
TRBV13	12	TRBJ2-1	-	CASSLEGTEQFF
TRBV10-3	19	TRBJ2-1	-	CAISEIPSGTTSSYNEQFF
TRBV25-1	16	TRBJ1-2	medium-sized	CASSGQGGDGDYGYTF
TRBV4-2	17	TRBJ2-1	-	CASSRQLLGSQVDEQFF
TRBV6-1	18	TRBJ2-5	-	CASSEGQGGSWFGETQYF
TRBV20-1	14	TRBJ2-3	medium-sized	CSASQGTSEDTQYF
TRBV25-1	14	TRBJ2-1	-	CASSERGLYNEQFF
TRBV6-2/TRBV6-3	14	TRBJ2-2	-	CASSTRGETGELFF